This entry lists 20 T cell receptor beta chains sequenced from one sample in a study of blood T cell repertoires in COVID-19. The repertoire was sequenced with immunoSEQ multiplex PCR; TCRdb's copy has only in-frame clones and lacks some. The repertoire holds about 45,000 clones, with about nine tenths as singletons. The specimen sequenced was peripheral blood. These receptors came from a human donor in a cohort sampled during active COVID-19.

This CDR3 reads CASSESGPRGNQPQHF. The CDR3 region has the DNA TGTGCCAGCAGTGAAAGTGGTCCCAGGGGAAATCAGCCCCAGCATTTT. The gene calls are TRBV2 and TRBJ1-5, with D perhaps TRBD1 (6 bases). The V gene lost 2 bases and the J gene lost 4 bases, with 15 bases spanning the gap. There are 16 residues in the CDR3. Germline V gene sequence: CDR1 SNHLY, CDR2 FYNNEI.

The chain combines TRBV12-3 or TRBV12-4 with TRBJ2-7, with D possibly being TRBD2 (5 bases). V gave up 4 bases and J gave up 3 bases, with 10 bases separating them. The CDR3 covers 13 residues. In nucleotides, the CDR3 is TGTGCCAGCAGTTCCATGGCGGGCTACGAGCAGTACTTC. It encodes CASSSMAGYEQYF.

This rearrangement joins TRBV7-9 to TRBJ2-3; 8 bases are a match to TRBD1. The CDR3 sequence is 14 residues long. Trimming cost V 5 bases and J 5 bases; bases outside gene matches: 6. Germline values: CDR1 SEHNR, CDR2 FQNEAQ (reference sequence). This chain's CDR3 is CASSPTGGRDTQYF. In nucleotides, the CDR3 is TGTGCCAGCAGCCCAACAGGGGGGAGAGATACGCAGTATTTT.

This clone was picked up a small number of times. The chain has TRBV6-6 and TRBJ1-2; possible D gene TRBD1, 6 bases. Germline V gives CDR1 MNHNY, CDR2 SVGAGI (reference sequence). Trimming shortened V by 2 bases and J by 4 bases, and 11 bases separated the two germline ends. This CDR3 region has 14 residues. CDR3 DNA: TGTGCCAGCAGTTACGCGGACAGATCCTATGGCTACACCTTC. Translation: CASSYADRSYGYTF.

The CDR3 spells CASSAGHLANTGELFF. DNA for the CDR3: TGCGCCAGCAGTGCCGGACACCTCGCGAACACCGGGGAGCTGTTTTTT. The chain has TRBV10-1 and TRBJ2-2; tentatively, D is TRBD1 (5 bases). Trimming cost V 4 bases and J 0 bases, with 12 bases left between them. The germline V gene encodes CDR1 WNHNN and CDR2 SYGVQD (reference sequence). CDR3 length: 16 amino acids.

The rearrangement links TRBV19 to TRBJ1-1; 9 nucleotides align to TRBD1. The V segment lost 6 bases and the J segment 0 bases; nucleotides outside the gene matches: 14. Germline loops: CDR1 LNHDA, CDR2 SQIVND (reference sequence). The CDR3 spans 18 residues. CDR3: CASSLIPGQGIMNTEAFF. CDR3 coding DNA: TGTGCCAGTAGCCTGATCCCGGGACAGGGTATCATGAACACTGAAGCTTTCTTT.

This clone was seen a few times. The V call is TRBV7-2, the J call TRBJ2-7; 7 bases align to TRBD2. CDR3 length: 14 residues. J was trimmed by 2 bases and V by 2 bases; bases with no gene match: 3. Germline-derived CDR1 and CDR2 are SGHTA and FQGNSA. The CDR3 reads CASSLPGGTYEQYF. The CDR3 nucleotides read TGTGCCAGCAGCTTACCCGGGGGGACCTACGAGCAGTACTTC.

This clone was seen a few times. The chain couples TRBV6-5 to TRBJ1-6, with 9 bases identical to TRBD1. V was pared by 0 bases and J by 7 bases, with 4 bases of the junction left unmatched. The CDR3 loop spans 16 amino acids. The V gene's germline CDR1 is MNHEY and CDR2 SVGAGI. The CDR3 loop reads CASSYSGTGINSPLHF. In DNA form, the CDR3 reads TGTGCCAGCAGTTACTCTGGGACAGGGATCAATTCACCCCTCCACTTT.

The gene calls are TRBV5-1 and TRBJ2-3; 8 bases are a match to TRBD2. This CDR3 is 15 amino acids long. CDR1 SGHRS and CDR2 YFSETQ come from the germline V gene. V was clipped by 2 bases and J by 0 bases; unmatched bases: 2. The CDR3 nucleotides are TGCGCCAGCAGCTTTAGCGGGGTTAGCACAGATACGCAGTATTTT. Translation gives CASSFSGVSTDTQYF.

The V call is TRBV9, the J call TRBJ1-2; 10 positions agree with TRBD1. Germline V gives CDR1 SGDLS, CDR2 YYNGEE. The CDR3 has 17 amino acids. The junction had 8 bases not matched to a gene; V was cut back by 3 bases and J by 0 bases. CDR3 residues: CASSGGTGVTANYGYTF. The CDR3 DNA reads as TGTGCCAGCAGCGGAGGGACAGGGGTGACAGCTAACTATGGCTACACCTTC.

V is TRBV9 and J is TRBJ2-1; 8 nucleotides align to TRBD2. Germline trimming cut 0 bases from V and 9 bases from J; bases unmatched to any gene: 8. The CDR3 spans 15 residues. CDR1 and CDR2 from the germline V gene are SGDLS and YYNGEE. The CDR3 spells CASSVVNGGAVEQFF. The CDR3 coding sequence is TGTGCCAGCAGCGTAGTTAACGGGGGGGCCGTTGAGCAGTTCTTC.

The chain links TRBV9 to TRBJ2-3; 8 bases line up with TRBD2. Germline CDR1 reads SGDLS; CDR2 reads YYNGEE. The trim removed 3 bases at V and 7 bases at J, leaving 16 bases unmatched. There are 17 residues in the CDR3. The CDR3 here is CASSASGTRQFLNTQYF. The CDR3 bases are TGTGCCAGCAGCGCATCCGGGACTAGACAGTTCCTAAATACGCAGTATTTT.

V and J are TRBV7-9 and TRBJ1-1; 8 nucleotides match TRBD1. The length of the CDR3 is 15 residues. The J segment lost 1 base and the V segment lost 4 bases, leaving 5 bases of the junction unmatched. Per germline, CDR1 SEHNR and CDR2 FQNEAQ (reference sequence). CDR3 DNA: TGTGCCAGCAGCTCTCAGGGGGCTACGAACACTGAAGCTTTCTTT. Protein sequence: CASSSQGATNTEAFF.

V usage is TRBV5-1 and J usage is TRBJ2-3, with TRBD2 matching over 13 bases. The V gene's germline CDR1 is SGHRS and CDR2 YFSETQ. The J segment lost 0 bases and the V segment lost 0 bases, leaving 7 bases of the junction unmatched. The CDR3 has 19 residues. The CDR3 region is CASSLAPPGLAGSTDTQYF. CDR3 bases: TGCGCCAGCAGCTTGGCACCCCCGGGACTAGCGGGGAGCACAGATACGCAGTATTTT.

This chain uses TRBV9 with TRBJ1-4; tentative D call: TRBD1 (6 bases). The CDR3 runs 15 residues. Germline V lookup: CDR1 SGDLS, CDR2 YYNGEE. V was cut by 0 bases and J by 7 bases, with 13 bases left in between. As DNA, the CDR3 is TGTGCCAGCAGCGTAGGAGGGAGGGGGGTTGAAAAACTGTTTTTT. It yields the protein CASSVGGRGVEKLFF.

This clone was picked up one time. The chain joins TRBV14 to TRBJ1-5, with 8 bases fitting TRBD1. The CDR3 is 15 amino acids. Per the germline V gene, CDR1 is SGHDN and CDR2 is FVKESK. V shed 1 base, J shed 3 bases, and the junction held 2 bases outside the gene matches. CDR3 in amino acids: CASSQAGGFNQPQHF. The CDR3 DNA sequence: TGTGCCAGCAGCCAAGCAGGGGGCTTCAATCAGCCCCAGCATTTT.

The chain uses TRBV11-2 and TRBJ1-1; no clear D. Germline V gives CDR1 SGHAT, CDR2 FQNNGV. With 1 base removed from V and 4 bases from J, the gap between germline ends came to 10 bases. There are 14 residues in the CDR3. CDR3 residues: CASSLVSRVTEAFF. Written as DNA, the CDR3 is TGTGCCAGCAGCTTAGTGTCGCGGGTCACTGAAGCTTTCTTT. The whole variable domain, remainder taken from reference TRBV11-2 and TRBJ1-1, is EAGVAQSPRYKIIEKRQSVAFWCNPISGHATLYWYQQILGQGPKLLIQFQNNGVVDDSQLPKDRFSAERLKGVDSTLKIQPAKLEDSAVYLCASSLVSRVTEAFFGQGTRLTVV.

This rearrangement joins TRBV19 to TRBJ2-7; D may be TRBD1 (6 bases). This CDR3 contains 14 residues. With 4 bases removed from V and 7 bases from J, the gap between germline ends came to 17 bases. CDR1 LNHDA and CDR2 SQIVND come from the germline V gene (reference sequence). The DNA of the CDR3 is TGTGCCAGTAGTAACCGACAGGTCCCCAGAGAGCAGTACTTC. Its translation is CASSNRQVPREQYF.

This clone was seen once. V usage is TRBV5-5 and J usage is TRBJ1-5; no clear D gene. The V end lost 1 base, the J end lost 2 bases, and 13 bases lay between the germline ends. Germline V gene lookup returns CDR1 SGHKS and CDR2 YYEKEE (reference sequence). The CDR3 spans 16 residues. In DNA form, the CDR3 reads TGTGCCAGCAGCTTGTTCCAAACACCCGGCAATCAGCCCCAGCATTTT. This gives the protein CASSLFQTPGNQPQHF.

This clone was seen a single time. The gene calls are TRBV27 and TRBJ2-7, with 9 positions matching TRBD1. Trimming at V came to 5 bases and at J to 4 bases, leaving 12 bases not matched to a gene. Germline-derived CDR1 and CDR2 are MNHEY and SMNVEV (reference sequence). This CDR3 has 16 residues. CDR3 in amino acids: CASSPRTGEKQYEQYF. The CDR3 coding sequence is TGTGCCAGCAGTCCTCGGACAGGGGAAAAACAGTACGAGCAGTACTTC.